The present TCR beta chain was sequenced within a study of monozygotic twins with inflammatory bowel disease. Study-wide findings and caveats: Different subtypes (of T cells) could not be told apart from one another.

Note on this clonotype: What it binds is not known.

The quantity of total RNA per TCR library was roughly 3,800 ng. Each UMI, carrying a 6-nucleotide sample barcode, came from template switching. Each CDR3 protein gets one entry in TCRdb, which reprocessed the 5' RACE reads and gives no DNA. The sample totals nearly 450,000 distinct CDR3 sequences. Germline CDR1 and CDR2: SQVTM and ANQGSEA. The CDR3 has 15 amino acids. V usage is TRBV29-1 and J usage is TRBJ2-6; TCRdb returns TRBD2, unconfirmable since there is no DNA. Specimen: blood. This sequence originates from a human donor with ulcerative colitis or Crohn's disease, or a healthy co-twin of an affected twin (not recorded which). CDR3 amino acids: CSVETPGSGANVLTF.